Following are 16 T cell receptor beta chains from one sample sequenced in a study of shared clonotypes between healthy human individuals. TCRdb's table, derived via immunoSEQ multiplex PCR, lists solely in-frame clones and lacks some. Of 450,000 to 500,000 clones in the sample, 60% to 85% were seen once. The sample comprised PBMCs. These receptors were taken from a woman aged 40 to 55 in good health. Some clones in this sample may be carry-over from other donors' samples.

CDR3 loop: CASSLPSGSSYNEQFF. In nucleotides, the CDR3 is TGTGCCAGCAGCTTACCGTCCGGGAGCTCCTACAATGAGCAGTTCTTC. The J gene is TRBJ2-1, the V gene TRBV7-6; D is perhaps TRBD2 (6 bases). The ends were cut back, 2 bases at V and 0 bases at J, with 11 bases in the middle. The CDR3 spans 16 residues. CDR1 is SGHVS and CDR2 is FNYEAQ in the germline V gene.

V and J are TRBV11-2 and TRBJ1-1, with D possibly being TRBD1 (6 bases). This CDR3 is 16 amino acids long. V was trimmed by 4 bases and J by 7 bases, leaving 22 bases between them. The germline V gene encodes CDR1 SGHAT and CDR2 FQNNGV. CDR3 in DNA: TGTGCCAGCAGCTCGAAAGTTGGGGGGGCTACGAGTGAAGCTTTCTTT. Translated, it gives CASSSKVGGATSEAFF.

The chain uses TRBV10-3 and TRBJ2-7, with D possibly being TRBD2 (6 bases). The germline V gene has CDR1 ENHRY and CDR2 SYGVKD. This CDR3 contains 14 residues. V lost 3 bases and J lost 3, with 12 bases in between. CDR3 sequence (DNA): TGTGCCATCAGTGAAACGCGGGAAAGCTACGAGCAGTACTTC. This translates into CAISETRESYEQYF.

V usage is TRBV5-1 and J usage is TRBJ2-7; no reliable D call. There are 13 residues in the CDR3. The ends were cut back, 5 bases at V and 2 bases at J, with 11 bases in the middle. The germline CDR1 and CDR2 sequences are SGHRS and YFSETQ. In DNA, the CDR3 is TGCGCCAGCAGACGTACAGATCCCTACGAGCAGTACTTC. Translating it yields CASRRTDPYEQYF. Together with reference TRBV5-1 and TRBJ2-7, the CDR3 gives the full variable domain: KAGVTQTPRYLIKTRGQQVTLSCSPISGHRSVSWYQQTPGQGLQFLFEYFSETQRNKGNFPGRFSGRQFSNSRSEMNVSTLELGDSALYLCASRRTDPYEQYFGPGTRLTVT.

V and J are TRBV18 and TRBJ2-6, with D uncertain. V lost 4 bases and J lost 0, with 7 bases in between. The CDR3 has 15 amino acids. Germline V gene data show CDR1 as KGHSH and CDR2 as LQKENI. The CDR3 coding sequence is TGTGCCAGCTCACTAGAAGGCTCTGGGGCCAACGTCCTGACTTTC. This sequence encodes CASSLEGSGANVLTF.

The chain recombines TRBV5-4 with TRBJ2-5, with 9 bases that match TRBD1. Germline CDR1 SGHNT, CDR2 YYREEE (reference sequence). V was pared by 1 base and J by 9 bases, with 13 bases of the junction left unmatched. The CDR3 spans 16 residues. The CDR3 region has the DNA TGTGCCAGCAGCTTGAGTTCCGGGACAGGGCAGGAGGCCCAGTACTTC. Amino acid sequence: CASSLSSGTGQEAQYF.

CDR3 nucleotide sequence: TGTGCCAGCAAACAGGGGTTTAACACTGAAGCTTTCTTT. Encoded protein: CASKQGFNTEAFF. The rearrangement uses TRBV6-1 and TRBJ1-1; TRBD1 matches 7 bases. CDR3 length: 13 amino acids. The trim removed 7 bases at V and 2 bases at J, leaving 4 bases unmatched. CDR1 and CDR2 from the germline V gene are MNHNS and SASEGT.

The CDR3 nucleotides are TGTGCCAGCAGTGAAAGGGACAGCCGTTGGACTGAAGCTTTCTTT. This codes for CASSERDSRWTEAFF. The chain combines TRBV2 with TRBJ1-1, with 7 nucleotides matching TRBD1. CDR3 length: 15 residues. The germline V gene encodes CDR1 SNHLY and CDR2 FYNNEI. The V and J ends lost 2 bases and 5 bases, in that order; junction bases with no gene match: 8. The whole variable domain, remainder taken from reference TRBV2 and TRBJ1-1, is EPEVTQTPSHQVTQMGQEVILRCVPISNHLYFYWYRQILGQKVEFLVSFYNNEISEKSEIFDDQFSVERPDGSNFTLKIRSTKLEDSAMYFCASSERDSRWTEAFFGQGTRLTVV.

J is TRBJ1-3 and V is TRBV10-3; D remains ambiguous. Per germline, CDR1 ENHRY and CDR2 SYGVKD. The CDR3 runs to 14 residues. V lost 5 bases, J lost 1 base, and 9 bases lay in between. The CDR3 loop is CAISRDTSGNTIYF. Written as DNA, the CDR3 is TGTGCCATCAGTCGGGATACGTCTGGAAACACCATATATTTT.

The chain combines TRBV5-6 with TRBJ2-7, with TRBD2 identical over 7 bases. Germline trimming cut 0 bases from V and 2 bases from J; bases unmatched to any gene: 5. The CDR3 length is 15 residues. Germline V gives CDR1 SGHDT, CDR2 YYEEEE. CDR3 amino acids: CASSLAGGFTYEQYF. The CDR3 nucleotides are TGTGCCAGCAGCTTGGCCGGGGGGTTTACCTACGAGCAGTACTTC.

The chain combines TRBV6-5 with TRBJ1-2, with TRBD1 matching 9 bases. With 2 bases clipped from V and 4 bases from J, the junction kept 2 bases outside the gene matches. The CDR3 runs to 14 residues. CDR1 MNHEY and CDR2 SVGAGI come from the germline V gene. The CDR3: CASSYRDRAYGYTF. The CDR3 nucleotides are TGTGCCAGCAGTTACAGGGACAGGGCCTATGGCTACACCTTC.

The rearrangement joins TRBV4-1 to TRBJ1-4, with 7 bases aligning to TRBD1. The germline CDR1 and CDR2 sequences are MGHRA and YSYEKL. CDR3 length: 16 amino acids. Trimming took 3 bases from V and 8 from J; bases not matched to a gene: 12. The CDR3 DNA follows: TGCGCCAGCAGCCAGGACCCGACAGGGCGTCGGGAAAAACTGTTTTTT. This translates into CASSQDPTGRREKLFF.

This chain links TRBV4-3 with TRBJ2-1; D is perhaps TRBD1 (6 bases). V shed 4 bases and J shed 2 bases, with 12 bases lying between them. This CDR3 region has 15 residues. Germline V CDR1 and CDR2: LGHNA, YSLEER. The chain's CDR3 is CASSLGQSPYNEQFF. DNA of the CDR3: TGCGCCAGCAGCCTCGGACAGAGCCCCTACAATGAGCAGTTCTTC.

Only a few counts were recorded for this clone. The V and J genes are TRBV7-7 and TRBJ2-5; possibly TRBD2 for D (5 bases). Per germline, CDR1 SSHAT and CDR2 FNYEAQ (reference sequence). V lost 0 bases, J lost 4 bases, and 6 bases lay in between. The CDR3 consists of 13 residues. The CDR3 DNA is TGTGCCAGCAGCTTAGCAGGGAGAGAGACCCAGTACTTC. Protein product: CASSLAGRETQYF.

With respect to this clone: A far larger clone is off by one base, so a read error is likely. Other DNA sequences in this sample translate to the same CDR3. The chain has TRBV30 and TRBJ1-2, with D hard to call. Germline V lookup: CDR1 GTSNPN, CDR2 SVGIG (reference sequence). The CDR3 runs to 12 residues. In nucleotides, the CDR3 is TGCGCCTGGAGTCGACCGACCTATGGCTACACCTTC. This sequence encodes CAWSRPTYGYTF.

The V gene is TRBV18, the J gene TRBJ2-3; 7 positions match TRBD2. The CDR3 spans 14 residues. Germline-derived CDR1 and CDR2 are KGHSH and LQKENI. V was pared by 5 bases and J by 1 base, with 3 bases of the junction left unmatched. CDR3 nucleotide sequence: TGTGCCAGCTCAGAAGGACTAGGCACAGATACGCAGTATTTT. Amino acids: CASSEGLGTDTQYF. The full variable domain, its missing parts supplied by reference TRBV18 and TRBJ2-3, is NAGVMQNPRHLVRRRGQEARLRCSPMKGHSHVYWYRQLPEEGLKFMVYLQKENIIDESGMPKERFSAEFPKEGPSILRIQQVVRGDSAAYFCASSEGLGTDTQYFGPGTRLTVL.